This TCR beta chain was sequenced during a study of cytomegalovirus exposure and HLA in healthy donors. The study's findings and limits: HLA allele associations emerged for fewer than 20,000 TCR beta sequences in a later analysis, at 0.05 false discovery rate. According to a later analysis, donors in an Asian-associated ancestry cluster reportedly had fewer N-insertions than the roughly 630-donor mean. A missense variant in DCLRE1C was later tied to TCR beta V- and J-gene trimming. Highly shared variants forming one cluster were likely a sequencing artifact.

PCR employed 60 Vbeta and 13 Jbeta primers. TCRdb's copy holds only in-frame clones and misses some; the assay was immunoSEQ multiplex PCR. The sample carries around 120,000 clones, 80% to 85% recorded once. In regard to this clone: Its antigen remains unidentified.

Trimming cost V 0 bases and J 2 bases; bases outside gene matches: 8. Germline V gene sequence: CDR1 SGDLS, CDR2 YYNGEE. This CDR3 region has 17 residues. The source material was PBMCs. The V gene is TRBV9, the J gene TRBJ1-2; 9 positions agree with TRBD1. This clonotype was sampled from a man in his late teens or twenties in good health and CMV-seronegative. CDR3 sequence (DNA): TGTGCCAGCAGCGTAGACCCACAGGGGGCCACCAACTATGGCTACACCTTC. Translating it yields CASSVDPQGATNYGYTF.